This entry lists 5 T cell receptor beta chains sequenced from one sample in a study of neurological immune-mediated disorders. TCRdb used MiXCR to reprocess the 5' RACE reads, holding one entry per CDR3 protein. The sample includes roughly 62,000 distinct CDR3 sequences, roughly 2.5% of them seen just once. Sequenced material: PBMCs. The receptors were gathered from a man aged 50 or older with multiple sclerosis.

This clonotype occurred many times. The chain carries TRBV10-3 and TRBJ2-1; D might be TRBD2 (5 bases). The CDR3 has 12 residues. Per the germline V gene, CDR1 is ENHRY and CDR2 is SYGVKD. V lost 6 bases and J 5 bases, leaving 8 bases between the germline ends. CDR3 nucleotides: TGTGCCATCAGCGGGGTCAACAATGAGCAGTTCTTC. Its translation is CAISGVNNEQFF.

Concerning this clonotype: Given a much more abundant clone one base away, this may be a read error. The chain recombines TRBV6-6 with TRBJ1-3, with D perhaps TRBD1 (6 bases). Germline CDR1 and CDR2: MNHNY and SVGAGI (reference sequence). This CDR3 region has 14 residues. CDR3 sequence (DNA): TGTGCCAGCAGAACAGGGATTTCTGGAAAAACCATATATTTT. The encoded protein is CASRTGISGKTIYF.

This clonotype came up many times. The rearrangement links TRBV29-1 to TRBJ2-5; 9 nucleotides match TRBD2. CDR3 length equals 14 residues. CDR1 and CDR2 (germline): SQVTM, ANQGSEA. The V segment lost 4 bases and the J segment 5 bases; nucleotides outside the gene matches: 8. The CDR3 reads CSVAEFAGGETQYF. The CDR3 bases are TGCAGCGTTGCGGAGTTTGCGGGGGGGGAGACCCAGTACTTC. Complete variable domain (other parts from reference TRBV29-1 and TRBJ2-5): SAVISQKPSRDICQRGTSLTIQCQVDSQVTMMFWYRQQPGQSLTLIATANQGSEATYESGFVIDKFPISRPNLTFSTLTVSNMSPEDSSIYLCSVAEFAGGETQYFGPGTRLLVL.

At least ten counts were recorded for this clonotype. The chain joins TRBV4-1 to TRBJ2-5; tentatively, D is TRBD2 (5 bases). There are 14 residues in the CDR3. V lost 6 bases and J lost 2, with 13 bases in between. Germline CDR1 reads MGHRA; CDR2 reads YSYEKL. The CDR3 here is CASSPPERQETQYF. The CDR3 DNA sequence: TGCGCCAGCAGTCCCCCGGAGCGGCAAGAGACCCAGTACTTC.

Many counts were recorded for this clonotype. The genes are TRBV12-3 or TRBV12-4 and TRBJ2-2; D might be TRBD1 (6 bases). The CDR3 loop spans 14 amino acids. V lost 1 base, J lost 7 bases, and 10 bases lay in between. The CDR3 region has the DNA TGTGCCAGCAGTTTAGTCCAGGGGAACGGGGAGCTGTTTTTT. Protein product: CASSLVQGNGELFF.